This T cell receptor (beta chain) was obtained from a study of cytomegalovirus exposure and HLA in healthy donors. This PCR relied on a set of 60 Vbeta primers and 13 Jbeta primers. Libraries were prepared by immunoSEQ multiplex PCR; TCRdb keeps only in-frame clonotypes and omits some of them. The sample shows 110,000 to 150,000 clones, around 73% of them seen only once. The TCR originated in a female donor in good health and CMV-seronegative. Source material: PBMCs.

The CDR3 DNA sequence: TGCGCCAGCAGCTTCTTAGGGACAGGGGCCTACGAGCAGTACTTC. This sequence encodes CASSFLGTGAYEQYF. The V call is TRBV5-1, the J call TRBJ2-7, with 10 nucleotides matching TRBD1. Per germline, CDR1 SGHRS and CDR2 YFSETQ. After removal of 2 bases from V and 2 bases from J, the junction contained 4 bases not matched to a gene. This CDR3 is 15 amino acids long.